A selection of T cell receptor beta chains follows, all from one sample in a study of T cells after yellow fever vaccination. TCRdb passed the 5' RACE reads through MiXCR, listing each CDR3 protein once. Altogether more than 350,000 distinct CDR3 sequences are present, roughly 10% being singletons, with the ten largest covering more than 15%. Sequenced here: PBMCs, sampled on the day of the first yellow fever vaccination. Source of these receptors: a man younger than 35 who received the YFV17D yellow fever vaccine. The CDR3 runs from the conserved cysteine through the conserved F or W. The D gene is left open where the match is weak. Size values are once, few and many counts, or a class for expanded clones, and some rows have none.

cdr3_aa clone_size d_call v_call
CASSFGTHNEQFF . . TRBV5-4
CASRPRASYGYTF few . TRBV6-1
CASSDVRGNIPYF once . TRBV6-1
CASSQGLGGHSPLHF many . TRBV28
CSVEDRGLGNTIYF . TRBD1 TRBV29-1
CASSLGQGNTIYF few . TRBV5-1
CASSTWGTESNSPLHF . TRBD1 TRBV7-8
CASSAQGDKGYTF . . TRBV9
CASTAVLAKNIQYF few . TRBV4-1
CAIARTQNTGELFF few . TRBV10-3
CASSPGTGEETQYF . TRBD1 TRBV19
CASSPSSAYTDTQYF . . TRBV4-2
CASSPLLGQGQSYEQYF . TRBD1 TRBV5-5
CASSLPGLGTDTQYF few TRBD2 TRBV3-1
CASSLVAGTSNEQFF . TRBD2 TRBV7-6
CASRPGRGSYEQYF many . TRBV7-2
CASSQDWGGDNENTGELFF few . TRBV4-3
CSASSGGTADTQYF few TRBD2 TRBV20-1
CASSPRTSLTGELFF many TRBD2 TRBV5-4
CASSRPPDRSYGYTF few . TRBV19
CSAASTVGSDTQYF . . TRBV20-1
CASSDRQGGLDEQFF . TRBD1 TRBV7-9
CASRKGTSGGETQYF many TRBD2 TRBV2
CASSYEWWGQGYEQYF . TRBD1 TRBV6-5
CASSPTTRLETQYF . . TRBV18
CSGSQAPGQPQHF . . TRBV20-1
CASVAGGSGNTIYF . . TRBV6-2/TRBV6-3
CSEYGGEPQHF many . TRBV29-1
CASSIGTLGEQYF many . TRBV5-1
CASSLAPGLAGEQFF few TRBD2 TRBV5-5
CASSSSYRSRTLHF . . TRBV11-2
CATNRDSTYNEQFF few . TRBV10-3
CSAETPLRGQETQYF few . TRBV20-1
CSASPLAGDSYNEQFF few TRBD2 TRBV20-1
CSAYRVGSTDTQYF few . TRBV20-1
CASSPKYGGTTNKPQQFF . TRBD2 TRBV11-2
CSADLTSGGPGNTQYF . TRBD2 TRBV29-1
CASSLDTGGNQPQHF . TRBD1 TRBV5-1
CAMAARGAQLDEQFF . . TRBV10-3
CSAREEGTEAFF few . TRBV20-1
CATSTGTVNTGELFF many TRBD1 TRBV24-1
CASSLVGTANTGELFF . TRBD1 TRBV5-1
CASSLGEAFF many . TRBV12-3/TRBV12-4
CSARDLGGTEAFF few . TRBV20-1
CASSLSTAPGVTEAFF few . TRBV5-1
CASSPPGSGRETQYF . TRBD2 TRBV18
CASSLEAWGNTDTQYF . . TRBV7-2
CASSLSGDGYTF many . TRBV28
CASSRSGAYNEQFF many TRBD2 TRBV7-2
CASSSDRNSGANVLTF few . TRBV6-2/TRBV6-3
CASSQDRDRDFATQYF . TRBD1 TRBV14
CANQGAAGELFF few TRBD1 TRBV2
CASSPLGQGTYEQYF once TRBD1 TRBV6-1
CASKNQGLSKNIQYF few . TRBV19